This TCR beta chain was sequenced during a study of blood T cell repertoires in COVID-19. CDR1 is SGHVS, CDR2 FNYEAQ, per germline. The CDR3 runs 15 residues. V was clipped by 3 bases and J by 0 bases, with 9 bases between them. Clones were read by immunoSEQ multiplex PCR, and TCRdb kept only the in-frame ones, dropping some. The table includes about 350,000 clones, roughly 87% detected once. The sample comprised PBMCs or T cells enriched from blood (not recorded which). This clonotype was sampled from a woman aged 25 to 39 who had recovered from COVID-19. The J gene is TRBJ1-3, the V gene TRBV7-6; D is undetermined. The CDR3 region has the DNA TGTGCCAGCAGCTTGGGCGTAAGCTCTGGAAACACCATATATTTT. Its protein is CASSLGVSSGNTIYF.